Below are 30 T cell receptor beta chains sequenced from a single sample in a study of technical replicates of blood from four donors. Clones were sequenced by immunoSEQ multiplex PCR, and TCRdb holds only the in-frame ones, with some missing. The table has under 15,000 clones, approximately 93% seen once. What was sequenced was PBMCs. Receptor source: a human donor in good health.

The sample holds one count of this clone. CDR3 residues: CAISASSGRAGEQYF. CDR3 coding DNA: TGTGCCATCAGCGCGTCTAGCGGGAGGGCCGGCGAGCAGTACTTC. The chain uses TRBV10-3 and TRBJ2-7; 12 nucleotides align to TRBD2. V gave up 6 bases and J gave up 6 bases; unmatched junction bases: 9. In germline, CDR1 is ENHRY, CDR2 SYGVKD. This CDR3 has 15 residues.

The chain couples TRBV7-2 to TRBJ1-2; a weak D match, TRBD1 (6 bases). The V end lost 0 bases, the J end lost 4 bases, and 12 bases lay between the germline ends. The CDR3 runs to 15 residues. Germline lookup yields CDR1 SGHTA and CDR2 FQGNSA. In DNA form, the CDR3 reads TGTGCCAGCAGCTTAGCCGCACAGGGTCCCTATGGCTACACCTTC. Translated: CASSLAAQGPYGYTF.

This clone was detected only a few times. This chain links TRBV7-6 with TRBJ2-2, with 12 positions matching TRBD2. The V segment lost 8 bases and the J segment 4 bases; nucleotides outside the gene matches: 8. This CDR3 region has 16 residues. In germline, CDR1 is SGHVS, CDR2 FNYEAQ. CDR3 nucleotide sequence: TGTGCCAGCGGAAGAGGGACTAGCGGGCCCACCGGGGAGCTGTTTTTT. Translated, it gives CASGRGTSGPTGELFF.

The chain couples TRBV2 to TRBJ1-1; D may be TRBD1 (5 bases). CDR3 size: 12 residues. The germline V gene encodes CDR1 SNHLY and CDR2 FYNNEI. V lost 6 bases and J lost 4, with 9 bases in between. The CDR3 loop reads CASRPGGTEAFF. CDR3 sequence (DNA): TGTGCCAGCAGGCCCGGGGGCACTGAAGCTTTCTTT. Complete variable domain (other parts from reference TRBV2 and TRBJ1-1): EPEVTQTPSHQVTQMGQEVILRCVPISNHLYFYWYRQILGQKVEFLVSFYNNEISEKSEIFDDQFSVERPDGSNFTLKIRSTKLEDSAMYFCASRPGGTEAFFGQGTRLTVV.

The genes are TRBV9 and TRBJ2-1; D is perhaps TRBD2 (6 bases). The V gene lost 4 bases and the J gene lost 9 bases, with 14 bases spanning the gap. The CDR3 spans 13 residues. Germline assignment: CDR1 SGDLS and CDR2 YYNGEE. CDR3 protein: CASSSTSTTEQFF. CDR3 DNA: TGTGCCAGCAGCTCCACTAGCACCACTGAGCAGTTCTTC.

This clone was seen a handful of times. The rearrangement links TRBV25-1 to TRBJ1-2, with a weak D call TRBD1 (5 bases). V lost 0 bases to trimming and J lost 5 bases, with 10 bases between them. The CDR3 contains 14 residues. Germline values: CDR1 MGHDK, CDR2 SYGVNS. This chain's CDR3 is CASSEYNGGYGYTF. The CDR3 coding sequence is TGTGCCAGCAGTGAATATAATGGGGGGTATGGCTACACCTTC.

The chain joins TRBV9 to TRBJ1-1; no definite D call. This CDR3 is 13 amino acids long. Germline V gene data show CDR1 as SGDLS and CDR2 as YYNGEE. Trimming removed 0 bases at V and 2 bases at J, with 5 bases between. The CDR3 loop is CASSVDHNTEAFF. The CDR3 bases are TGTGCCAGCAGCGTAGATCATAACACTGAAGCTTTCTTT.

This clone was observed a single time. V is TRBV5-8 and J is TRBJ2-7; TRBD1 agrees at 11 bases. The CDR3 loop spans 16 amino acids. The V gene's germline CDR1 is SGHTS and CDR2 YDEGEE. The V gene end was trimmed by 3 bases and the J gene end by 2 bases; junction bases not matched to a gene: 7. Written as DNA, the CDR3 is TGTGCCAGCAGCTCTATCCGGGACAGGGGGACCTACGAGCAGTACTTC. This translates into CASSSIRDRGTYEQYF.

The rearrangement joins TRBV28 to TRBJ2-3, with 12 positions matching TRBD2. Trimming removed 5 bases from V and 4 bases from J; junction bases left unmatched: 4. This CDR3 is built from 15 residues. Germline CDR1 MDHEN, CDR2 SYDVKM. CDR3 nucleotides: TGTGCCAGCAGTCCCCGACTAGCGGGAGCAGATACGCAGTATTTT. This gives the protein CASSPRLAGADTQYF.

The genes are TRBV5-1 and TRBJ2-3, with no clear D. Germline V CDR1 and CDR2: SGHRS, YFSETQ. Trimming removed 5 bases at V and 2 bases at J, with 21 bases between. The CDR3 spans 17 residues. As DNA, the CDR3 is TGCGCCAGCAGTCCGAGGCCGGCCGAGCGAGACACAGATACGCAGTATTTT. It specifies CASSPRPAERDTDTQYF.

This chain connects TRBV2 to TRBJ1-2; D possibly corresponds to TRBD1 (5 bases). CDR3 length equals 14 residues. CDR1 is SNHLY, CDR2 FYNNEI, per germline. Trimming took off 5 bases at V and 0 bases at J, with 10 bases between the two ends. The CDR3 bases are TGTGCCAGCAGTCAGGGTTCTGCTAACTATGGCTACACCTTC. Protein product: CASSQGSANYGYTF. The complete variable domain, with remaining parts taken from reference TRBV2 and TRBJ1-2, reads EPEVTQTPSHQVTQMGQEVILRCVPISNHLYFYWYRQILGQKVEFLVSFYNNEISEKSEIFDDQFSVERPDGSNFTLKIRSTKLEDSAMYFCASSQGSANYGYTFGSGTRLTVV.

The chain uses TRBV27 and TRBJ2-1, with TRBD2 matching over 7 bases. This CDR3 has 12 amino acids. The germline V gene has CDR1 MNHEY and CDR2 SMNVEV (reference sequence). V lost 4 bases to trimming and J lost 6 bases; unmatched junction nucleotides: 0. The CDR3: CASSWGGNEQFF. CDR3 bases: TGTGCCAGCAGTTGGGGGGGCAATGAGCAGTTCTTC.

The CDR3 nucleotides are TGTGCCAGCAATGACAGGGCAGCTTCGAACACTGAAGCTTTCTTT. Amino acid sequence: CASNDRAASNTEAFF. This chain connects TRBV6-6 to TRBJ1-1; 7 positions agree with TRBD1. The germline V gene encodes CDR1 MNHNY and CDR2 SVGAGI (reference sequence). This CDR3 is 15 amino acids long. J was trimmed by 1 base and V by 7 bases; bases with no gene match: 9.

The rearrangement joins TRBV5-4 to TRBJ1-5; TRBD1 aligns across 7 bases. J was trimmed by 9 bases and V by 0 bases; bases with no gene match: 6. The length of the CDR3 is 14 residues. The germline CDR1 and CDR2 sequences are SGHNT and YYREEE (reference sequence). Here the CDR3 reads CASSLDRGLGPQHF. CDR3 nucleotides: TGTGCCAGCAGCTTGGACAGGGGATTGGGGCCCCAGCATTTT.

The chain recombines TRBV5-1 with TRBJ1-1; D is unresolved. Between the trimmed V and J ends, which lost 2 bases and 1 base, there was a span of 27 bases. CDR3 length: 20 residues. Germline CDR1 SGHRS, CDR2 YFSETQ. DNA of the CDR3: TGCGCCAGCAGCTTTGGGTTGGACTGGTATTCGAAAATAGAGAACACTGAAGCTTTCTTT. Amino acid sequence: CASSFGLDWYSKIENTEAFF.

The J gene is TRBJ2-1, the V gene TRBV5-1, with 9 bases aligning to TRBD2. The CDR3 contains 16 residues. Losses at the gene ends were 0 bases for V and 9 bases for J; bases not matched to a gene: 10. CDR1 is SGHRS, CDR2 YFSETQ, per germline. The CDR3, as DNA: TGCGCCAGCAGCTTGGATCGCGGGAGGGCCTTTGTTGAGCAGTTCTTC. Protein: CASSLDRGRAFVEQFF.

The gene calls are TRBV5-1 and TRBJ2-3; 8 nucleotides match TRBD2. V was clipped by 1 base and J by 0 bases; unmatched bases: 4. Germline CDR1 and CDR2: SGHRS and YFSETQ. The CDR3 covers 16 residues. As DNA, the CDR3 is TGCGCCAGCAGCTTGCTAGCTAGCGGGAGCACAGATACGCAGTATTTT. It yields the protein CASSLLASGSTDTQYF. The complete variable domain, with remaining parts taken from reference TRBV5-1 and TRBJ2-3, reads KAGVTQTPRYLIKTRGQQVTLSCSPISGHRSVSWYQQTPGQGLQFLFEYFSETQRNKGNFPGRFSGRQFSNSRSEMNVSTLELGDSALYLCASSLLASGSTDTQYFGPGTRLTVL.

In this sample, this clone turned up once. This rearrangement joins TRBV5-1 to TRBJ2-3; TRBD2 matches at 8 bases. Losses at the gene ends were 5 bases for V and 1 base for J; bases not matched to a gene: 3. Germline-derived CDR1 and CDR2 are SGHRS and YFSETQ. CDR3 size: 14 residues. CDR3 loop: CASRLTSGTDTQYF. The CDR3 coding sequence is TGCGCCAGCAGACTGACTAGCGGCACAGATACGCAGTATTTT.

The chain couples TRBV15 to TRBJ1-1, with TRBD1 as a possible D gene (5 bases). The CDR3 covers 19 residues. Trimming removed 0 bases at V and 3 bases at J, with 23 bases between. Per the germline V gene, CDR1 is LNHNV and CDR2 is YYDKDF (reference sequence). CDR3 loop: CATSRDQSWGGGKDTEAFF. DNA for the CDR3: TGTGCCACCAGCAGAGATCAGAGTTGGGGTGGGGGGAAGGACACTGAAGCTTTCTTT.

The V call is TRBV7-2, the J call TRBJ2-3, with 9 bases matching TRBD2. The CDR3 contains 15 residues. The J segment lost 5 bases and the V segment lost 3 bases, leaving 6 bases of the junction unmatched. Per the germline V gene, CDR1 is SGHTA and CDR2 is FQGNSA. The DNA of the CDR3 is TGTGCCAGCAGCTTCCAGGGACTAGCTGTAGATACGCAGTATTTT. This gives the protein CASSFQGLAVDTQYF.

The chain couples TRBV5-6 to TRBJ2-7; D call uncertain. The V end was cut by 0 bases, the J end by 6 bases, with 4 bases between. The germline V gene encodes CDR1 SGHDT and CDR2 YYEEEE. This CDR3 is 11 amino acids long. The CDR3 sequence: CASSLGGEQYF. In DNA, the CDR3 is TGTGCCAGCAGCTTGGGAGGCGAGCAGTACTTC. Complete variable domain (other parts from reference TRBV5-6 and TRBJ2-7): DAGVTQSPTHLIKTRGQQVTLRCSPKSGHDTVSWYQQALGQGPQFIFQYYEEEERQRGNFPDRFSGHQFPNYSSELNVNALLLGDSALYLCASSLGGEQYFGPGTRLTVT.

The rearrangement joins TRBV18 to TRBJ2-7; D is possibly TRBD2 (5 bases). The CDR3 runs to 14 residues. Looked up from germline, CDR1 is KGHSH and CDR2 is LQKENI. V was clipped by 6 bases and J by 3 bases, with 15 bases between them. The CDR3 DNA follows: TGTGCCAGCTCCCTCGAGGGTCCAGGCTACGAGCAGTACTTC. Protein sequence: CASSLEGPGYEQYF.

V gene TRBV14 combines with J gene TRBJ2-1; 9 bases match TRBD2. The ends lost 3 bases at V and 4 bases at J; junction bases unmatched: 7. CDR3 length equals 16 residues. From germline, CDR1 is SGHDN and CDR2 FVKESK. The CDR3 reads CASSQIRREGYNEQFF. In nucleotides, the CDR3 is TGTGCCAGCAGCCAGATCAGGCGGGAGGGATACAATGAGCAGTTCTTC.

The chain has TRBV9 and TRBJ1-2; D gene unclear. The CDR3 covers 14 residues. Per the germline V gene, CDR1 is SGDLS and CDR2 is YYNGEE. V lost 0 bases, J lost 7 bases, and 13 bases lay in between. DNA for the CDR3: TGTGCCAGCAGCGTAGGGGAGCCTACCGCTGGCTACACCTTC. It specifies CASSVGEPTAGYTF.

The CDR3 spells CASRTDRGRETGELFF. DNA of the CDR3: TGTGCAAGTCGCACGGACAGGGGGCGCGAAACCGGGGAGCTGTTTTTT. J is TRBJ2-2 and V is TRBV12-2; the table's D gene call, TRBD1, was not cross checked with the DNA. TRBV12-2 is flagged as a pseudogene. The CDR3 is 16 residues long.

The V call is TRBV6-1, the J call TRBJ2-7, with 9 nucleotides matching TRBD1. CDR1 and CDR2 (germline): MNHNS, SASEGT. The CDR3 contains 14 residues. After removal of 6 bases from V and 4 bases from J, the junction contained 7 bases not matched to a gene. CDR3 bases: TGTGCCAGCAGGTCCCTGACAGGGGGGTACGAGCAGTACTTC. Translated, it gives CASRSLTGGYEQYF.

CDR3 coding DNA: TGTGCCAGTAATGGCGGGAGAGCTCACAATGAGCAGTTCTTC. Protein sequence: CASNGGRAHNEQFF. The V and J genes are TRBV19 and TRBJ2-1, with 7 bases identical to TRBD2. The CDR3 has 14 residues. The junction had 8 bases not matched to a gene; V was cut back by 7 bases and J by 5 bases. Germline-derived CDR1 and CDR2 are LNHDA and SQIVND (reference sequence).

This chain joins TRBV2 and TRBJ1-1, with 7 positions matching TRBD1. In germline, CDR1 is SNHLY, CDR2 FYNNEI. With V trimmed by 10 bases and J by 6 bases, 8 bases remained unmatched. This CDR3 contains 12 residues. The CDR3 DNA reads as TGTGCCAACAAAGACAGGGCCGCTGAAGCTTTCTTT. Translating gives CANKDRAAEAFF.

The chain joins TRBV6-1 to TRBJ1-4; D gene unclear. Trimming left V 7 bases short and J 7 bases short, with 19 bases between. The CDR3 extends over 15 amino acids. Germline CDR1 and CDR2: MNHNS and SASEGT. The CDR3 here is CASTRNGVDGEKLFF. The DNA of the CDR3 is TGTGCCAGCACCCGAAACGGGGTAGACGGTGAAAAACTGTTTTTT.

The chain links TRBV7-9 to TRBJ2-7; D remains unclear. Germline lookup yields CDR1 SEHNR and CDR2 FQNEAQ (reference sequence). This CDR3 is built from 14 residues. V shed 1 base and J shed 1 base, with 8 bases lying between them. For the CDR3, the DNA is TGTGCCAGCAGCTTAGGGTTAACTTCCTACGAGCAGTACTTC. Protein product: CASSLGLTSYEQYF.